These 28 T cell receptor beta chains came from one sample sequenced in a study of PD-1 blockade in classical Hodgkin lymphoma. The patients all showed relapse after autologous stem cell transplantation, while their brentuximab vedotin exposure varied. Produced via immunoSEQ multiplex PCR; TCRdb's table is partial and in-frame only. The repertoire holds around 13,000 clones, with around 80% as singletons. The sequencing here drew on peripheral blood mononuclear cells (PBMCs), taken at baseline. Receptor source: a human donor with classical Hodgkin lymphoma.

J is TRBJ2-1 and V is TRBV9; perhaps TRBD1 as D (6 bases). This CDR3 comprises 14 residues. Germline CDR1 and CDR2: SGDLS and YYNGEE. Between the trimmed V and J ends, which lost 6 bases and 0 bases, there was a span of 10 bases. CDR3 sequence (DNA): TGTGCCAGCAACGGACAGAGCTCCTACAATGAGCAGTTCTTC. Encoded protein: CASNGQSSYNEQFF.

This rearrangement joins TRBV4-1 to TRBJ2-5; TRBD2 aligns across 12 bases. Germline CDR1 is MGHRA and CDR2 is YSYEKL. The V gene end was trimmed by 3 bases and the J gene end by 14 bases; junction bases not matched to a gene: 19. The CDR3 totals 17 residues. CDR3 DNA sequence: TGCGCCAGCAGCCACAAATGGGACAGTCAGACTAGCGGGGGAATATACTTC. It yields the protein CASSHKWDSQTSGGIYF.

The chain has TRBV28 and TRBJ2-3; D is possibly TRBD1 or TRBD2 (5 bases each). The germline CDR1 and CDR2 sequences are MDHEN and SYDVKM. The CDR3 loop spans 13 amino acids. Trimming shortened V by 6 bases and J by 4 bases, and 11 bases separated the two germline ends. The CDR3 loop reads CASSLRGADTQYF. As DNA, the CDR3 is TGTGCCAGCAGCCTTAGAGGGGCAGATACGCAGTATTTT.

The chain joins TRBV7-7 to TRBJ2-2; 8 bases agree with TRBD1. The junction had 10 bases not matched to a gene; V was cut back by 3 bases and J by 4 bases. Germline V gene data show CDR1 as SSHAT and CDR2 as FNYEAQ (reference sequence). The CDR3 has 17 amino acids. The CDR3 DNA reads TGTGCCAGCAGCTTTTACCCGCAGGGGGCCGGCACCGGGGAGCTGTTTTTT. This encodes CASSFYPQGAGTGELFF.

There are a few counts of this clone. J is TRBJ2-5 and V is TRBV6-5, with 10 nucleotides matching TRBD1. V was clipped by 7 bases and J by 5 bases; unmatched bases: 10. This CDR3 is 15 amino acids long. Germline values: CDR1 MNHEY, CDR2 SVGAGI. The CDR3 DNA follows: TGTGCCAGCACCGTGTGGGGACAGGGGATGGAGACCCAGTACTTC. It is translated as CASTVWGQGMETQYF.

The J gene is TRBJ1-1, the V gene TRBV27; TRBD1 might be the D (5 bases). V was shortened by 7 bases and J by 7 bases, with 16 bases between the two germline ends. Germline CDR1 and CDR2: MNHEY and SMNVEV (reference sequence). The CDR3 consists of 13 residues. The CDR3 DNA follows: TGTGCCAGCAAAGGGGAGCCCGGTTATGAAGCTTTCTTT. Translated, it gives CASKGEPGYEAFF.

The chain is built from TRBV18 and TRBJ1-1; D remains ambiguous. Germline V gives CDR1 KGHSH, CDR2 LQKENI. The CDR3 consists of 15 residues. Trimming took off 0 bases at V and 6 bases at J, with 14 bases between the two ends. CDR3 DNA sequence: TGTGCCAGCTCACCACCAAGCCAGAATGTCGCTGAAGCTTTCTTT. Translated: CASSPPSQNVAEAFF.

The CDR3 DNA sequence: TGTGCCAGCAGTAAGGGGGTGCACGAGCAGTACTTC. This translates into CASSKGVHEQYF. The rearrangement uses TRBV27 and TRBJ2-7; a weak D match, TRBD1 (6 bases). This CDR3 has 12 residues. The V and J ends lost 5 bases and 5 bases respectively, with 10 bases between them. The germline gives CDR1 MNHEY, CDR2 SMNVEV (reference sequence).

Here the CDR3 DNA reads TGTGCCAGTAGTACCACAGGTGGGGACAGGGTAGGCGCTTTCTTT. This translates into CASSTTGGDRVGAFF. The chain recombines TRBV19 with TRBJ1-1, with 9 bases lining up with TRBD1. After removal of 4 bases from V and 11 bases from J, the junction contained 14 bases not matched to a gene. Per the germline V gene, CDR1 is LNHDA and CDR2 is SQIVND (reference sequence). The CDR3 extends over 15 amino acids.

This chain uses TRBV4-3 with TRBJ2-3; a weak D match, TRBD1 (6 bases). CDR3 size: 13 residues. CDR1 and CDR2 (germline): LGHNA, YSLEER. V was cut by 4 bases and J by 6 bases, with 11 bases left in between. The CDR3 protein is CASSPQGSDTQYF. The CDR3 DNA is TGCGCCAGCAGCCCCCAGGGGAGTGATACGCAGTATTTT.

This chain connects TRBV30 to TRBJ2-3; 9 nucleotides match TRBD2. The junction had 7 bases not matched to a gene; V was cut back by 2 bases and J by 1 base. CDR1 and CDR2 (germline): GTSNPN, SVGIG (reference sequence). The CDR3 has 16 amino acids. CDR3 region: CAWSQLAGEGTDTQYF. The CDR3 coding sequence is TGTGCCTGGAGTCAATTAGCGGGGGAGGGCACAGATACGCAGTATTTT.

The chain links TRBV18 to TRBJ2-1; no firm D call. The CDR3 has 12 amino acids. From germline, CDR1 is KGHSH and CDR2 LQKENI. Trimming removed 6 bases from V and 6 bases from J, with 9 bases in between. CDR3 sequence: CASSTGVNEQFF. The CDR3, as DNA: TGTGCCAGCTCTACGGGTGTCAATGAGCAGTTCTTC.

The rearrangement uses TRBV27 and TRBJ1-1, with TRBD1 identical over 11 bases. The V gene's germline CDR1 is MNHEY and CDR2 SMNVEV (reference sequence). J was trimmed by 0 bases and V by 4 bases; bases with no gene match: 10. The CDR3 covers 18 residues. The CDR3 nucleotides are TGTGCCAGCAGTTCCCGGACAGGGGGCTTGGGAATGAACACTGAAGCTTTCTTT. It codes for CASSSRTGGLGMNTEAFF.

V is TRBV5-1 and J is TRBJ2-5; D is ambiguous. The germline V and J ends were trimmed by 3 bases and 1 base, with 13 bases remaining between them. CDR1 and CDR2 (germline): SGHRS, YFSETQ. CDR3 length equals 15 residues. DNA of the CDR3: TGCGCCAGCAGCTCGACACCTAAGGTCCAAGAGACCCAGTACTTC. It specifies CASSSTPKVQETQYF.

This clone was seen just once. This rearrangement joins TRBV25-1 to TRBJ1-2; the D is unclear. V gave up 3 bases and J gave up 5 bases, with 13 bases separating them. The length of the CDR3 is 14 residues. Germline lookup yields CDR1 MGHDK and CDR2 SYGVNS. The CDR3 reads CASSDPGRTYGYTF. As DNA, the CDR3 is TGTGCCAGCAGTGACCCCGGACGGACTTATGGCTACACCTTC.

CDR3 in amino acids: CASSLGGGYGYTF. For the CDR3, the DNA is TGCGCCAGCAGCTTGGGCGGGGGATATGGCTACACCTTC. The J gene is TRBJ1-2, the V gene TRBV5-1; perhaps TRBD1 as D (5 bases). Per germline, CDR1 SGHRS and CDR2 YFSETQ. With 0 bases removed from V and 5 bases from J, the gap between germline ends came to 8 bases. The CDR3 contains 13 residues.

A single count supports this clone. The rearrangement joins TRBV7-9 to TRBJ1-2; 9 nucleotides agree with TRBD1. The length of the CDR3 is 15 residues. Germline V CDR1 and CDR2: SEHNR, FQNEAQ (reference sequence). Trimming took 4 bases from V and 4 from J; bases not matched to a gene: 7. The CDR3 reads CASSSETGGSYGYTF. The CDR3 DNA sequence: TGTGCCAGCAGCTCAGAGACAGGGGGTAGCTATGGCTACACCTTC.

CDR3 sequence: CASRGLIYEQYF. The CDR3 DNA is TGTGCCAGTCGAGGACTAATCTACGAGCAGTACTTC. This chain uses TRBV2 with TRBJ2-7; maybe TRBD2 (6 bases). V lost 9 bases and J lost 3, with 12 bases in between. Germline V gives CDR1 SNHLY, CDR2 FYNNEI. This CDR3 spans 12 amino acids.

The CDR3 nucleotides read TGTGCCAGTAGTATCGGCAGGGTTCGCAATCAGCCCCAGCATTTT. Translating it yields CASSIGRVRNQPQHF. The chain carries TRBV19 and TRBJ1-5, with TRBD1 as a possible D gene (5 bases). Germline V CDR1 and CDR2: LNHDA, SQIVND (reference sequence). Trimming took off 3 bases at V and 2 bases at J, with 11 bases between the two ends. This CDR3 contains 15 residues. Using reference TRBV19 and TRBJ1-5 for the parts outside the CDR3, the full variable domain is DGGITQSPKYLFRKEGQNVTLSCEQNLNHDAMYWYRQDPGQGLRLIYYSQIVNDFQKGDIAEGYSVSREKKESFPLTVTSAQKNPTAFYLCASSIGRVRNQPQHFGDGTRLSIL.

The rearrangement uses TRBV6-5 and TRBJ2-7, with 9 bases that match TRBD1. The V gene end was trimmed by 2 bases and the J gene end by 5 bases; junction bases not matched to a gene: 4. This CDR3 has 14 residues. CDR1 and CDR2 from the germline V gene are MNHEY and SVGAGI. The CDR3 nucleotides are TGTGCCAGCAGTTACGGGACAGGGTTTGACGAGCAGTACTTC. This gives the protein CASSYGTGFDEQYF.

This sequence joins TRBV19 and TRBJ1-5, with D unresolved. The germline V gene encodes CDR1 LNHDA and CDR2 SQIVND (reference sequence). The CDR3 loop spans 13 amino acids. V lost 7 bases and J 3 bases, leaving 10 bases between the germline ends. The CDR3 loop reads CASIGGYNQPQHF. In DNA, the CDR3 is TGTGCCAGTATTGGAGGTTACAATCAGCCCCAGCATTTT.

V usage is TRBV6-5 and J usage is TRBJ2-5, with 9 bases fitting TRBD2. This CDR3 is built from 16 residues. V lost 3 bases and J lost 4; bases outside the gene matches: 9. Germline V gene data show CDR1 as MNHEY and CDR2 as SVGAGI. Here the CDR3 reads CASSYLGGGASETQYF. The CDR3 nucleotides are TGTGCCAGCAGTTATCTTGGCGGGGGGGCCTCAGAGACCCAGTACTTC.

This sequence joins TRBV7-7 and TRBJ2-5, with TRBD1 matching over 8 bases. V lost 5 bases and J lost 5; bases outside the gene matches: 19. There are 18 residues in the CDR3. The germline gives CDR1 SSHAT, CDR2 FNYEAQ (reference sequence). The CDR3 loop is CASSPDRDNYYPRETQYF. CDR3 nucleotides: TGTGCCAGCAGCCCGGACAGGGACAACTACTACCCCCGGGAGACCCAGTACTTC.

The table lists this clone with a few counts. This rearrangement joins TRBV5-1 to TRBJ2-1; D may match TRBD1 or TRBD2 (5 bases each). The CDR3 length is 13 residues. Trimming cost V 6 bases and J 5 bases, with 12 bases left between them. CDR1 is SGHRS, CDR2 YFSETQ, per germline. The CDR3 DNA is TGCGCCAGCAATGAGGGGTTGGACAATGAGCAGTTCTTC. Its protein is CASNEGLDNEQFF.

The rearrangement joins TRBV7-9 to TRBJ2-3, with D perhaps being TRBD1 or TRBD2 (7 bases each). V shed 5 bases and J shed 2 bases, with 17 bases lying between them. CDR1 and CDR2 from the germline V gene are SEHNR and FQNEAQ (reference sequence). This CDR3 has 16 amino acids. CDR3 protein: CASSDIRGRDTDTQYF. Here the CDR3 DNA reads TGTGCCAGCAGCGATATCAGGGGGAGGGACACAGATACGCAGTATTTT.

The chain recombines TRBV5-1 with TRBJ2-2; D tentatively fits TRBD1 or TRBD2 (5 bases each). This CDR3 is 16 amino acids long. The V gene's germline CDR1 is SGHRS and CDR2 YFSETQ. V was clipped by 0 bases and J by 0 bases, with 9 bases between them. CDR3: CASSLVVGANTGELFF. DNA for the CDR3: TGCGCCAGCAGCTTGGTAGTGGGGGCGAACACCGGGGAGCTGTTTTTT. Drawing the rest from reference TRBV5-1 and TRBJ2-2, the complete variable domain is KAGVTQTPRYLIKTRGQQVTLSCSPISGHRSVSWYQQTPGQGLQFLFEYFSETQRNKGNFPGRFSGRQFSNSRSEMNVSTLELGDSALYLCASSLVVGANTGELFFGEGSRLTVL.

The sample holds one count of this clone. The rearrangement uses TRBV7-2 and TRBJ1-1, with D possibly TRBD1 on 6 matching bases. The CDR3 runs to 14 residues. V gave up 4 bases and J gave up 5 bases, with 14 bases separating them. CDR1 and CDR2 (germline): SGHTA, FQGNSA. This CDR3 reads CASSSQGRRTEAFF. The CDR3 region has the DNA TGTGCCAGCAGCTCACAGGGCAGGAGGACTGAAGCTTTCTTT. Full variable domain (rest looked up from reference TRBV7-2 and TRBJ1-1): GAGVSQSPSNKVTEKGKDVELRCDPISGHTALYWYRQSLGQGLEFLIYFQGNSAPDKSGLPSDRFSAERTGGSVSTLTIQRTQQEDSAVYLCASSSQGRRTEAFFGQGTRLTVV.

This clone was seen a single time. V is TRBV2 and J is TRBJ1-6; D might be TRBD1 (5 bases). The germline V gene has CDR1 SNHLY and CDR2 FYNNEI. The CDR3 length is 16 residues. Trimming removed 3 bases from V and 6 bases from J, with 15 bases in between. The CDR3 DNA reads TGTGCCAGCAGTGAGGAGACAGAAGAACTTAATTCACCCCTCCACTTT. Protein product: CASSEETEELNSPLHF.